These 5 T cell receptor beta chains were sequenced from one sample in a study of beta chain features in type 1 diabetes. Findings of the study overall: Among patients with Type 1 diabetes, TCRB CDR3s were moderately but significantly shorter in every one of the four CD4+ subsets.

Which antigens these TCRs recognize remains unknown. What was sequenced were expressed TCRB transcripts, since all of the isolated RNA had been reverse transcribed. Assay used: immunoSEQ multiplex PCR; TCRdb lists only in-frame clones, some missing. Of hundreds of thousands of clones listed, over 10% are singletons. The sample comprised naive CD4+ T cells from blood. Receptor source: a man aged 18 to 30 with type 1 diabetes.

The chain couples TRBV19 to TRBJ1-6; a possible D gene is TRBD1 (6 bases). Germline V lookup: CDR1 LNHDA, CDR2 SQIVND (reference sequence). This CDR3 is 15 amino acids long. Trimming shortened V by 8 bases and J by 7 bases, and 18 bases separated the two germline ends. CDR3 in DNA: TGTGCCAGTGCCCTAGGGGGTGTCGAGAATTCACCCCTCCACTTT. This encodes CASALGGVENSPLHF.

This clone was detected a few times. The chain couples TRBV10-1 to TRBJ2-3; 7 positions match TRBD1. Per germline, CDR1 WNHNN and CDR2 SYGVQD (reference sequence). The V and J ends lost 9 bases and 0 bases, in that order; junction bases with no gene match: 6. CDR3 size: 14 residues. Here the CDR3 reads CASWTGASTDTQYF. In DNA, the CDR3 is TGCGCCAGTTGGACAGGAGCTAGCACAGATACGCAGTATTTT.

This clone has more than one count but fewer than ten. This chain joins TRBV25-1 and TRBJ2-2; 12 bases line up with TRBD2. This CDR3 comprises 17 residues. CDR1 is MGHDK and CDR2 is SYGVNS in the germline V gene. Trimming took 1 base from V and 3 from J; bases not matched to a gene: 3. CDR3 protein: CASSELGLAGHTGELFF. CDR3 sequence (DNA): TGTGCCAGCAGTGAATTAGGACTAGCGGGACACACCGGGGAGCTGTTTTTT. Full variable domain (missing parts from reference TRBV25-1 and TRBJ2-2): EADIYQTPRYLVIGTGKKITLECSQTMGHDKMYWYQQDPGMELHLIHYSYGVNSTEKGDLSSESTVSRIRTEHFPLTLESARPSHTSQYLCASSELGLAGHTGELFFGEGSRLTVL.

The chain combines TRBV30 with TRBJ2-7, with 8 bases fitting TRBD1. This CDR3 is built from 12 residues. Germline CDR1 reads GTSNPN; CDR2 reads SVGIG (reference sequence). V lost 4 bases to trimming and J lost 4 bases; unmatched junction nucleotides: 3. CDR3 nucleotide sequence: TGTGCCTGGATTAACAGGGGGTACGAGCAGTACTTC. Translating it yields CAWINRGYEQYF. Full variable domain (rest looked up from reference TRBV30 and TRBJ2-7): SQTIHQWPATLVQPVGSPLSLECTVEGTSNPNLYWYRQAAGRGLQLLFYSVGIGQISSEVPQNLSASRPQDRQFILSSKKLLLSDSGFYLCAWINRGYEQYFGPGTRLTVT.

The V call is TRBV5-1, the J call TRBJ2-3, with 7 bases that match TRBD1. V gave up 1 base and J gave up 4 bases; unmatched junction bases: 3. This CDR3 has 14 residues. The germline V gene has CDR1 SGHRS and CDR2 YFSETQ. The DNA of the CDR3 is TGCGCCAGCAGCTTGACGACAGGGCCAGATACGCAGTATTTT. As protein: CASSLTTGPDTQYF.